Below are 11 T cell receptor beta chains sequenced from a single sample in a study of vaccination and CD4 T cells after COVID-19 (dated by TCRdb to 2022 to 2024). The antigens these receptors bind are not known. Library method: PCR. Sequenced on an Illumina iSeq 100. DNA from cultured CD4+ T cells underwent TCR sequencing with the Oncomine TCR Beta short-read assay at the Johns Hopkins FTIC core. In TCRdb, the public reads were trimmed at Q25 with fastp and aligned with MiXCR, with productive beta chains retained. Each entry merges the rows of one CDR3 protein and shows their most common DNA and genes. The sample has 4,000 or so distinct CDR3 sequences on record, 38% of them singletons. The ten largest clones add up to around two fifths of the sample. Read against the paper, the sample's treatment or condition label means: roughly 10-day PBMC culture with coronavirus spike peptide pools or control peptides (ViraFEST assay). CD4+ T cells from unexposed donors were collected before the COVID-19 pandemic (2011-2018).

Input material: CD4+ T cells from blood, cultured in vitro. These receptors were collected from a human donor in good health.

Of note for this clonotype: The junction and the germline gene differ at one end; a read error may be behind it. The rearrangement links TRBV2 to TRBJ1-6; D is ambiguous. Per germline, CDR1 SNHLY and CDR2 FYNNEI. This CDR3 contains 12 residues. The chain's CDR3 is CANSFKNSPLHF. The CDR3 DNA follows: TGTGCCAACAGTTTTAAAAATTCACCCCTCCACTTT.

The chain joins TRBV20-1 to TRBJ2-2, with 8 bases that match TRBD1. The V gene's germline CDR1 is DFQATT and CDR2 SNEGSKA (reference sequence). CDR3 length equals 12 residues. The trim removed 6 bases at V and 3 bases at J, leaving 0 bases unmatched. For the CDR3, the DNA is TGCAGTGCGGACAGGGACACCGGGGAGCTGTTTTTT. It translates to CSADRDTGELFF.

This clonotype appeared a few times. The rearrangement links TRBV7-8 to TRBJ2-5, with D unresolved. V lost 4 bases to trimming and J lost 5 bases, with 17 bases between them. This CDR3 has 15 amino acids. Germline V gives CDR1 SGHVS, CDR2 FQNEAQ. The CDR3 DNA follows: TGTGCCAGCAGCTCATCTAACGGCGGTGGGGAGACCCAGTACTTC. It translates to CASSSSNGGGETQYF.

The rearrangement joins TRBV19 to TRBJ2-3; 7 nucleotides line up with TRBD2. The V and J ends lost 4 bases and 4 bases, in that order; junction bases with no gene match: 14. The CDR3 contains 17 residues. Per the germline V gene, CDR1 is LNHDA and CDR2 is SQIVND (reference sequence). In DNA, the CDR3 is TGTGCCAGTAGTAGTTTAGGTCGGGGGGTGAGTGCAGATACGCAGTATTTT. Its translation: CASSSLGRGVSADTQYF. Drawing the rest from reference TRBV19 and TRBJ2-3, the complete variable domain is DGGITQSPKYLFRKEGQNVTLSCEQNLNHDAMYWYRQDPGQGLRLIYYSQIVNDFQKGDIAEGYSVSREKKESFPLTVTSAQKNPTAFYLCASSSLGRGVSADTQYFGPGTRLTVL.

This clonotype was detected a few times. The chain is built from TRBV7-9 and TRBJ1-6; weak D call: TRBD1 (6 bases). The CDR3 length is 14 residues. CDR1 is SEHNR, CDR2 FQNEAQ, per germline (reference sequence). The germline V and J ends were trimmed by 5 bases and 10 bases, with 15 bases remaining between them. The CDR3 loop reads CASSPDRWYSPLHF. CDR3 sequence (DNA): TGTGCCAGCAGCCCTGACAGGTGGTACTCACCCCTCCACTTT.

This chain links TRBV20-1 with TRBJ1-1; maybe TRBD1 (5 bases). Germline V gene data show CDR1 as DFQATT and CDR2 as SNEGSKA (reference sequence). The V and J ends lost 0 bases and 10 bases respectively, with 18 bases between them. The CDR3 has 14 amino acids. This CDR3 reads CSARDLSQGIGAFF. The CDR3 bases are TGCAGTGCTAGAGATCTATCGCAGGGTATTGGAGCTTTCTTT.

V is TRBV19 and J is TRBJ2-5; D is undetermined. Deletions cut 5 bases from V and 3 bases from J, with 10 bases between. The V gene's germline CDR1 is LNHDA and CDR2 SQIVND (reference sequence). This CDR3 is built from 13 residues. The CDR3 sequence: CASSLGNKETQYF. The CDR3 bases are TGTGCCAGTAGTTTGGGGAATAAAGAGACCCAGTACTTC.

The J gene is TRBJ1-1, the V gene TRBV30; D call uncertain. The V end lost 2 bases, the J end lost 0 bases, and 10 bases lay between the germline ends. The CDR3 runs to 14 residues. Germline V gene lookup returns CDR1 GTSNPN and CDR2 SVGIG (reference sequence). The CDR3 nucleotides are TGTGCCTGGAGTAGTCCCCATCTGAACACTGAAGCTTTCTTT. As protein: CAWSSPHLNTEAFF.

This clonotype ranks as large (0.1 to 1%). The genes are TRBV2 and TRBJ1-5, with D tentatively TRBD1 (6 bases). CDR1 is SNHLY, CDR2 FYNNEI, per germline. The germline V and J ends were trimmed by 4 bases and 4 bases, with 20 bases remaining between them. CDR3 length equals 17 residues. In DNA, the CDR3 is TGTGCCAGCAGTGGGGCGCAGGGGATAGACTCGAATCAGCCCCAGCATTTT. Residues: CASSGAQGIDSNQPQHF.

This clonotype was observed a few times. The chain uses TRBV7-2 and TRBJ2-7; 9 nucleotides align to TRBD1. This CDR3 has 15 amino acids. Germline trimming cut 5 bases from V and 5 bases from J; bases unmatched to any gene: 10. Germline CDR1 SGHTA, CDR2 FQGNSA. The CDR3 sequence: CASSLTGGAFHEQYF. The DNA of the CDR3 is TGTGCCAGCAGCCTTACAGGGGGCGCTTTTCACGAGCAGTACTTC.

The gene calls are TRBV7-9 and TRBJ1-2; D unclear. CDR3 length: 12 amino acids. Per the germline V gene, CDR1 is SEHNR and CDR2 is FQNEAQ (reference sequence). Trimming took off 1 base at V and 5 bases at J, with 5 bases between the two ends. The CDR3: CASSLEGYGYTF. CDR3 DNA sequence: TGTGCCAGCAGCTTAGAAGGGTATGGCTACACCTTC. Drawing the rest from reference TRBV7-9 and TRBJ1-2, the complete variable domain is DTGVSQNPRHKITKRGQNVTFRCDPISEHNRLYWYRQTLGQGPEFLTYFQNEAQLEKSRLLSDRFSAERPKGSFSTLEIQRTEQGDSAMYLCASSLEGYGYTFGSGTRLTVV.